The text below deals with one T cell receptor beta chain. Its antigen is not identified. The V gene end was trimmed by 2 bases and the J gene end by 6 bases; junction bases not matched to a gene: 7. This CDR3 is built from 14 residues. CDR1 SGHVS and CDR2 FNYEAQ come from the germline V gene. The record originates from a study of T cell responses to AZD1222 COVID-19 vaccine. Study summary: Pooled together were second doses at about 4 or about 12 weeks.

Whole-study results and caveats: Spike-specific TCR depth and breadth grew after two AZD1222 doses.

The table came from immunoSEQ multiplex PCR; TCRdb's copy has only in-frame clones and leaves some out. The sample lists more than 120,000 clones; 90% to 95% were seen once. The sequences come from peripheral blood, collected on day 0 of AZD1222 vaccination. This rearrangement joins TRBV7-6 to TRBJ2-7; 7 bases align to TRBD2. This TCR was recovered from an adult in good health. The CDR3 bases are TGTGCCAGCAGCTTACGGGGAGGGACCCTCGAGCAGTACTTC. It translates to CASSLRGGTLEQYF.